The rows below give T cell receptor beta chains drawn from one sample of a study of blood T cell repertoires in COVID-19. TCRdb's copy holds only in-frame clones and misses some; the assay was immunoSEQ multiplex PCR. The repertoire consists of about 210,000 clones, with 83% occurring once and the leading ten covering about 2.3%. Source material: peripheral blood. The source is a woman aged 40 to 50 with active or convalescent COVID-19. CDR3s include the opening cysteine and the closing phenylalanine or tryptophan. The D gene is left open where the match is weak. A clone size is listed for some rows: how often the clone was seen (once, few, many), or a class if it is expanded.

16 | TRBJ1-4 | . | TRBD1 | TRBV5-1 | CASSYFSGTGSEKLFF | TGCGCCAGCAGCTACTTTTCAGGGACAGGGTCTGAAAAACTGTTTTTT
17 | TRBJ2-2 | . | TRBD1 | TRBV19 | CASRPGQGGMNTGELFF | TGTGCCAGTAGGCCGGGACAGGGCGGTATGAACACCGGGGAGCTGTTTTTT
13 | TRBJ2-7 | . | . | TRBV27 | CASSLGRYYEQYF | TGTGCCAGCAGTTTAGGCAGGTACTACGAGCAGTACTTC
16 | TRBJ1-1 | . | TRBD1 | TRBV25-1 | CASSVPTGGGFTEAFF | TGTGCCAGCAGTGTTCCGACAGGGGGGGGTTTCACTGAAGCTTTCTTT
13 | TRBJ1-2 | . | TRBD1 | TRBV7-3 | CASSTRTGEGYTF | TGTGCCAGCAGCACCCGGACAGGGGAGGGCTACACCTTC
14 | TRBJ1-6 | few | TRBD1 | TRBV10-2 | CASRGTGAYSPLHF | TGCGCCAGCAGGGGGACAGGTGCTTATTCACCCCTCCACTTT
14 | TRBJ1-1 | . | . | TRBV6-5 | CASSYLAGTTEAFF | TGTGCCAGCAGTTACTTAGCCGGTACCACTGAAGCTTTCTTT
14 | TRBJ2-7 | few | . | TRBV29-1 | CSVEVGGRGEGQYF | TGCAGCGTTGAGGTAGGGGGTAGAGGGGAGGGGCAGTACTTC
15 | TRBJ1-1 | once | . | TRBV5-1 | CASSQSTLMNTEAFF | TGCGCCAGCAGCCAATCGACACTCATGAACACTGAAGCTTTCTTT
15 | TRBJ1-1 | . | . | TRBV10-3 | CAISSRDTRNTEAFF | TGTGCCATCAGTTCCCGGGACACAAGGAACACTGAAGCTTTCTTT